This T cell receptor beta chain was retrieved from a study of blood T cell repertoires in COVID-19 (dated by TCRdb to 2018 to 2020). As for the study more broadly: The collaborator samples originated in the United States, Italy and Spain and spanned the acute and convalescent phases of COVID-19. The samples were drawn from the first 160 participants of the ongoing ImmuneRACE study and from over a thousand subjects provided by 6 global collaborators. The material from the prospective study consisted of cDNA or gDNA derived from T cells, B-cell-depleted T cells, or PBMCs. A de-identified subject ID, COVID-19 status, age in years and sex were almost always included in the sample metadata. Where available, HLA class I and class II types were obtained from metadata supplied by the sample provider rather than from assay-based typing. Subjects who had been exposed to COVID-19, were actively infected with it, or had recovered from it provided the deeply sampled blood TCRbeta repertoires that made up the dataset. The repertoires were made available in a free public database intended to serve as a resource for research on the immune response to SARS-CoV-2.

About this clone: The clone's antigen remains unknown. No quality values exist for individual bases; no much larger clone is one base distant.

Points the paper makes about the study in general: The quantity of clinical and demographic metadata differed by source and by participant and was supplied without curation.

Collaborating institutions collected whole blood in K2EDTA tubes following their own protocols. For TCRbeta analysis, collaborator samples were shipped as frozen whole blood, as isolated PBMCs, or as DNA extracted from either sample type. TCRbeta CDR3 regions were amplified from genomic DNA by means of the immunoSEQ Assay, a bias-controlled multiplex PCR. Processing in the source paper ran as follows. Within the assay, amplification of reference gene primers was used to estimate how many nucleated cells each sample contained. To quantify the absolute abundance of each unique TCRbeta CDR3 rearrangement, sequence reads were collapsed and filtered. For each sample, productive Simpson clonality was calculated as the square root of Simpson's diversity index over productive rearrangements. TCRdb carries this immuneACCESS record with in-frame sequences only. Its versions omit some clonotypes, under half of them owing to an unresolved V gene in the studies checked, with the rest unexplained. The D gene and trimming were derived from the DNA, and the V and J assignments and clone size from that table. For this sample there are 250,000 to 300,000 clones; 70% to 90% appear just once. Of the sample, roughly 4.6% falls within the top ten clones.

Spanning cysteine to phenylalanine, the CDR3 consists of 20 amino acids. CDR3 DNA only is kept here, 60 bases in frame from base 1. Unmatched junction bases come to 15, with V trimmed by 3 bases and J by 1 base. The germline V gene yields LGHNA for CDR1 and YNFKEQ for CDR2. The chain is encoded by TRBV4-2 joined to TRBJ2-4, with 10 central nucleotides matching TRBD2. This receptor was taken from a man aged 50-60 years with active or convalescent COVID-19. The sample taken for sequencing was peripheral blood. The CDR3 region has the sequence CASSHPRTSGADLAKNIQYF. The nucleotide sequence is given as TGTGCCAGCAGCCACCCCCGAACTAGCGGGGCGGATTTGGCCAAAAACATTCAGTACTTC.